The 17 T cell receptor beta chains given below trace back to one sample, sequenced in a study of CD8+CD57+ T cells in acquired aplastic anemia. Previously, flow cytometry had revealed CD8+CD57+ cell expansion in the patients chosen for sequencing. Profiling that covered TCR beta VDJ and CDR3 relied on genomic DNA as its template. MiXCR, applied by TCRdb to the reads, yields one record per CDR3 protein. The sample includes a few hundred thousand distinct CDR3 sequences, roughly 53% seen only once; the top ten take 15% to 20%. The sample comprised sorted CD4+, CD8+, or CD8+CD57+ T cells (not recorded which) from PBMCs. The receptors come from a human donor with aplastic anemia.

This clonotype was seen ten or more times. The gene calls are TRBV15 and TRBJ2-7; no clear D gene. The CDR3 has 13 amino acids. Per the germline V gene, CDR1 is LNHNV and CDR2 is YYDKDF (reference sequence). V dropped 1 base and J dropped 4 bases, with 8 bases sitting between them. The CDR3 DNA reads TGTGCCACCAGCAGAGCTGACGGATACGAGCAGTACTTC. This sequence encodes CATSRADGYEQYF.

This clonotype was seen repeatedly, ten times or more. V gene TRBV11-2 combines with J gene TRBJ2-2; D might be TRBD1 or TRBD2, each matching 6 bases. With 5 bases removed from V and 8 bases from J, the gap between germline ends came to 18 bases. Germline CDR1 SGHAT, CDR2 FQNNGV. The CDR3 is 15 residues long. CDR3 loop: CASSAISRGTGELFF. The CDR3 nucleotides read TGTGCCAGCAGCGCGATCTCTCGCGGGACAGGGGAGCTGTTTTTT. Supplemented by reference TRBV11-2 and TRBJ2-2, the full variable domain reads EAGVAQSPRYKIIEKRQSVAFWCNPISGHATLYWYQQILGQGPKLLIQFQNNGVVDDSQLPKDRFSAERLKGVDSTLKIQPAKLEDSAVYLCASSAISRGTGELFFGEGSRLTVL.

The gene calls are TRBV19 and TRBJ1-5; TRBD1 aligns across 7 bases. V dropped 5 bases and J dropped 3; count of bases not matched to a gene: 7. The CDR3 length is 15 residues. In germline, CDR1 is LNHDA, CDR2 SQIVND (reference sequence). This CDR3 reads CASSFFGQVNQPQHF. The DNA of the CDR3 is TGTGCCAGTAGTTTCTTCGGACAGGTCAATCAGCCCCAGCATTTT.

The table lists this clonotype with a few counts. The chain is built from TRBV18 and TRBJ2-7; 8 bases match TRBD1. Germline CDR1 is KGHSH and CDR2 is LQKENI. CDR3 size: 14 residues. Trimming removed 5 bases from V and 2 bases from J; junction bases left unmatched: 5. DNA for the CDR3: TGTGCCAGCTCAACGGACAGGGAGACCTACGAGCAGTACTTC. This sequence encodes CASSTDRETYEQYF. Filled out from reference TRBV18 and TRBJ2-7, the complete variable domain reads NAGVMQNPRHLVRRRGQEARLRCSPMKGHSHVYWYRQLPEEGLKFMVYLQKENIIDESGMPKERFSAEFPKEGPSILRIQQVVRGDSAAYFCASSTDRETYEQYFGPGTRLTVT.

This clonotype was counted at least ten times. CDR3 amino acids: CASSIDGPGTGNTGELFF. CDR3 sequence (DNA): TGTGCCAGTAGTATAGATGGGCCCGGGACAGGGAACACCGGGGAGCTGTTTTTT. V and J are TRBV19 and TRBJ2-2, with 8 bases aligning to TRBD1. V lost 0 bases, J lost 1 base, and 7 bases stayed unmatched. This CDR3 is 18 amino acids long. Germline-derived CDR1 and CDR2 are LNHDA and SQIVND (reference sequence). Looking up the rest from reference TRBV19 and TRBJ2-2 gives the full variable domain: DGGITQSPKYLFRKEGQNVTLSCEQNLNHDAMYWYRQDPGQGLRLIYYSQIVNDFQKGDIAEGYSVSREKKESFPLTVTSAQKNPTAFYLCASSIDGPGTGNTGELFFGEGSRLTVL.

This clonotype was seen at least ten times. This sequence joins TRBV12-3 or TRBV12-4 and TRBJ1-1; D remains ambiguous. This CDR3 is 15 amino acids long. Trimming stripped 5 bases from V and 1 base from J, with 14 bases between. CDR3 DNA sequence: TGTGCCAGCAGTCACTCGACGGTGAGGAACACTGAAGCTTTCTTT. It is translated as CASSHSTVRNTEAFF.

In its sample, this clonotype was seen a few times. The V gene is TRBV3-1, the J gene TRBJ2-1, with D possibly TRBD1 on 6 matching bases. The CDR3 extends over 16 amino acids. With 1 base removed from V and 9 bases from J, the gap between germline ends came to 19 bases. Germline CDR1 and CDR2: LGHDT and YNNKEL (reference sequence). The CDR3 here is CASSQAGTGRLGEQFF. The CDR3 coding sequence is TGTGCCAGCAGCCAAGCCGGCACAGGGCGTTTGGGTGAGCAGTTCTTC.

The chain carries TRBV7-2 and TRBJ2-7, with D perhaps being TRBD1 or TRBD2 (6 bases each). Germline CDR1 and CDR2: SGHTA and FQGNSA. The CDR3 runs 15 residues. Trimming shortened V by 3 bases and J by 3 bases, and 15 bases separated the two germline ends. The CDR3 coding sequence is TGTGCCAGCAGCTTGGTAGGGGGAGGCTACTACGAGCAGTACTTC. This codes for CASSLVGGGYYEQYF. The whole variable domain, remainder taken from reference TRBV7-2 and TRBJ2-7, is GAGVSQSPSNKVTEKGKDVELRCDPISGHTALYWYRQSLGQGLEFLIYFQGNSAPDKSGLPSDRFSAERTGGSVSTLTIQRTQQEDSAVYLCASSLVGGGYYEQYFGPGTRLTVT.

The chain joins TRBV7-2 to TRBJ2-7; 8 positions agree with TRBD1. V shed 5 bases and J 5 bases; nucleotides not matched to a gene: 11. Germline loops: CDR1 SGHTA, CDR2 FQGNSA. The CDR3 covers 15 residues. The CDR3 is CASSISRTGPDEQYF. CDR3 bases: TGTGCCAGCAGCATTAGCCGGACAGGGCCGGACGAGCAGTACTTC.

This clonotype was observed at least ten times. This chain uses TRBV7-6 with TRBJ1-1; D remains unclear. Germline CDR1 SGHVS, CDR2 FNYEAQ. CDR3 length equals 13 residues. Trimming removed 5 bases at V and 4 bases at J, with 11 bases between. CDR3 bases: TGTGCCAGCAGCCTTGACGAAAGCACTGAAGCTTTCTTT. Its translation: CASSLDESTEAFF.

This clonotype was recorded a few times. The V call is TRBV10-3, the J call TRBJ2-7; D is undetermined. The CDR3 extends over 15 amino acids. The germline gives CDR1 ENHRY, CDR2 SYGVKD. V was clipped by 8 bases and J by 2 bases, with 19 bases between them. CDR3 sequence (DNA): TGTGCCATCGAGGCAGGTTCACCCAACACCTACGAGCAGTACTTC. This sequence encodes CAIEAGSPNTYEQYF.

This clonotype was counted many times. The CDR3 DNA reads as TGTGCCATCAGTGAGCGGGGACAGGGGGCCAACTATGGCTACACCTTC. Protein product: CAISERGQGANYGYTF. The rearrangement joins TRBV10-3 to TRBJ1-2; TRBD1 matches at 12 bases. The germline V gene encodes CDR1 ENHRY and CDR2 SYGVKD. The CDR3 contains 16 residues. Trimming cost V 2 bases and J 2 bases; bases outside gene matches: 3.

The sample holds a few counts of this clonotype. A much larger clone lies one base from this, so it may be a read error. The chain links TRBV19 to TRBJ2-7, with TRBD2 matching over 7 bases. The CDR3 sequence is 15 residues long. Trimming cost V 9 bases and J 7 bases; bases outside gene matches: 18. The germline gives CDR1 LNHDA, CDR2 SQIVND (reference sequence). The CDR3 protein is CASSQGLGDGGEQYF. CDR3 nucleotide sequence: TGTGCCAGCAGCCAAGGTCTCGGGGACGGGGGGGAGCAGTACTTC. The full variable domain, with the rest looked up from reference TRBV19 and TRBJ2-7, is DGGITQSPKYLFRKEGQNVTLSCEQNLNHDAMYWYRQDPGQGLRLIYYSQIVNDFQKGDIAEGYSVSREKKESFPLTVTSAQKNPTAFYLCASSQGLGDGGEQYFGPGTRLTVT.

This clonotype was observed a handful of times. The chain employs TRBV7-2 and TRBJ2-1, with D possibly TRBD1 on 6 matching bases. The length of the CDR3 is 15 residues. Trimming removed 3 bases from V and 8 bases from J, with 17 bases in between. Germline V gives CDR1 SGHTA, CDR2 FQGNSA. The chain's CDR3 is CASSLAHNRVDEQFF. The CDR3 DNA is TGTGCCAGCAGCTTGGCACATAACAGGGTGGATGAGCAGTTCTTC.

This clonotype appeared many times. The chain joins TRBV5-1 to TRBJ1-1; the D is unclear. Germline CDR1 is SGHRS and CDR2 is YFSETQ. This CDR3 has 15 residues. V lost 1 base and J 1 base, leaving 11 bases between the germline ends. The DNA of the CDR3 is TGCGCCAGCAGCTTGTTAGCCAGCACGAACACTGAAGCTTTCTTT. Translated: CASSLLASTNTEAFF.

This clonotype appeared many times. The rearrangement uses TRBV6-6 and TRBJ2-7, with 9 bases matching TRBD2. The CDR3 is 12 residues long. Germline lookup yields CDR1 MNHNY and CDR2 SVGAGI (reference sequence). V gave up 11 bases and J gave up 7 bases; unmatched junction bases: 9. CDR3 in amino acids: CAARTSAREQYF. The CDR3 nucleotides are TGTGCCGCCCGGACTAGCGCGCGGGAGCAGTACTTC.

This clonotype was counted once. CDR3 residues: CATTLTNTEAFF. The CDR3 DNA is TGTGCCACCACGCTAACGAACACTGAAGCTTTCTTT. The rearrangement uses TRBV2 and TRBJ1-1; D not resolved. CDR1 SNHLY and CDR2 FYNNEI come from the germline V gene. This CDR3 spans 12 amino acids. V was clipped by 10 bases and J by 1 base, with 10 bases between them.